The 18 T cell receptor beta chains in this list originate from one sample, sequenced in a study of spatial heterogeneity in lung cancer. Study-level results: Within tumors, counts of expanded alpha and beta TCRs tracked tumor mutation counts.

These receptors' targets are unknown. Described time point: sample taken at primary tumor resection. TCRdb independently ran MiXCR on the 5' RACE reads; one entry per CDR3 protein. The top ten hold about 11% of the sample, which has about 6,000 distinct CDR3 sequences, 11% to 15% seen once. This material consisted of lung tumor tissue, taken at surgery. The receptors here all came from a male donor with early-stage non-small cell lung cancer.

This clonotype is deemed medium-sized. A library prepared for alpha chains yielded this beta chain as an off-target read; its size is of little meaning. The chain combines TRBV12-3 or TRBV12-4 with TRBJ2-7; 11 bases map to TRBD2. The V segment lost 3 bases and the J segment 4 bases; nucleotides outside the gene matches: 5. This CDR3 contains 15 residues. The CDR3 reads CASSLTSGVGYEQYF. The CDR3 DNA follows: TGTGCCAGCAGTTTGACTAGCGGGGTGGGGTACGAGCAGTACTTC.

By sample fraction, this clonotype is medium-sized (0.01 to 0.1%). In a library made to pick up alpha chains, this beta chain is a stray read with a size that means little. The V and J genes are TRBV20-1 and TRBJ1-2; the D gene is possibly TRBD1 (6 bases). This CDR3 contains 13 residues. The germline V gene encodes CDR1 DFQATT and CDR2 SNEGSKA (reference sequence). With 2 bases removed from V and 3 bases from J, the gap between germline ends came to 10 bases. DNA for the CDR3: TGCAGTGCTAGACAGGGGCCGTACTATGGCTACACCTTC. This encodes CSARQGPYYGYTF.

This clonotype is deemed medium-sized. As an off-target read in a library built for alpha chains, this beta chain has a frequency of little significance. The chain carries TRBV28 and TRBJ2-2, with D maybe TRBD2 (5 bases). This CDR3 has 14 residues. V was cut by 4 bases and J by 8 bases, with 14 bases left in between. Germline V gene lookup returns CDR1 MDHEN and CDR2 SYDVKM. The CDR3 reads CASSSGSRSGELFF. The CDR3 DNA reads as TGTGCCAGCAGTTCGGGAAGCCGGTCTGGGGAGCTGTTTTTT.

Judged by abundance, this clonotype is medium-sized. Because this beta chain is a stray read in a library intended to capture alpha chains, its abundance should not be given much weight. The gene calls are TRBV11-1 and TRBJ2-7; D may be TRBD1 (5 bases). The CDR3 spans 13 residues. Germline assignment: CDR1 SGHAT and CDR2 FQDESV (reference sequence). Trimming took 2 bases from V and 5 from J, leaving 10 bases between them. The CDR3 region has the DNA TGTGCCAGCAGCTTATGGTCAGGGAACGAGCAGTACTTC. Amino acid sequence: CASSLWSGNEQYF. Variable domain in full (rest from reference TRBV11-1 and TRBJ2-7): EAEVAQSPRYKITEKSQAVAFWCDPISGHATLYWYRQILGQGPELLVQFQDESVVDDSQLPKDRFSAERLKGVDSTLKIQPAELGDSAMYLCASSLWSGNEQYFGPGTRLTVT.

This clonotype was observed many times. Within a library made for alpha chains, this beta chain is off target, and its count is uninformative. The CDR3 is CASSYSNRLAGVYEQYF. The CDR3 DNA reads as TGTGCCAGCAGTTACTCGAACCGGCTAGCGGGAGTCTACGAGCAGTACTTC. The chain carries TRBV6-6 and TRBJ2-7; 10 bases match TRBD2. Germline CDR1 and CDR2: MNHNY and SVGAGI (reference sequence). The V gene end was trimmed by 0 bases and the J gene end by 3 bases; junction bases not matched to a gene: 8. The CDR3 runs to 17 residues.

Concerning this clonotype: This beta chain is off target for a library built for alpha chains, so its abundance means little. The chain joins TRBV27 to TRBJ1-2; D is possibly TRBD1 (5 bases). CDR1 MNHEY and CDR2 SMNVEV come from the germline V gene (reference sequence). This CDR3 is built from 13 residues. Trimming removed 5 bases at V and 3 bases at J, with 10 bases between. The DNA for the CDR3 is TGTGCCAGCAGTCCAGGACAACACTATGGCTACACCTTC. Translated: CASSPGQHYGYTF.

At least ten counts were recorded for this clonotype. Since the library was made to target alpha chains, this beta chain is a stray read and its abundance is not meaningful. The CDR3 protein is CASSPMKAYEQYF. CDR3 nucleotides: TGTGCCAGCAGTCCAATGAAGGCCTACGAGCAGTACTTC. The chain is built from TRBV12-3 or TRBV12-4 and TRBJ2-7, with no clear D. CDR3 length equals 13 residues. V was cut by 5 bases and J by 2 bases, with 10 bases left in between.

This clonotype qualifies as medium-sized. This beta chain turned up in a library designed for alpha chains; as an off-target read, its abundance says little. This chain connects TRBV20-1 to TRBJ2-2; possible D gene TRBD2, 6 bases. This CDR3 has 12 residues. Trimming cost V 6 bases and J 6 bases, with 11 bases left between them. The germline CDR1 and CDR2 sequences are DFQATT and SNEGSKA (reference sequence). For the CDR3, the DNA is TGCAGTGCCCCGGGAGACGCCGGGGAGCTGTTTTTT. This codes for CSAPGDAGELFF.

This clonotype is labeled as medium-sized. The library was designed around alpha chains, so this beta chain is a stray read whose abundance carries little weight. The rearrangement links TRBV12-3 or TRBV12-4 to TRBJ1-2; D possibly corresponds to TRBD1 (5 bases). This CDR3 comprises 15 residues. Trimming shortened V by 5 bases and J by 4 bases, and 17 bases separated the two germline ends. The CDR3 loop is CASSPRGGVGYGYTF. CDR3 in DNA: TGTGCCAGCAGTCCCCGGGGAGGGGTGGGCTATGGCTACACCTTC.

This clonotype is medium-sized by share. As an off-target read in a library built for alpha chains, this beta chain has a frequency of little significance. The chain combines TRBV7-3 with TRBJ2-5; 8 bases match TRBD1. Per germline, CDR1 SGHTA and CDR2 FQGTGA. With V trimmed by 6 bases and J by 2 bases, 5 bases remained unmatched. The length of the CDR3 is 14 residues. In DNA form, the CDR3 reads TGTGCCAGCAGTCCACAGGGGGGACAAGAGACCCAGTACTTC. Protein: CASSPQGGQETQYF.

Concerning this clonotype: Since it is a stray read in a library aimed at alpha chains, this beta chain has a size that is not meaningful. The chain employs TRBV29-1 and TRBJ1-2; TRBD1 matches 7 bases. J was trimmed by 6 bases and V by 5 bases; bases with no gene match: 9. Germline CDR1 SQVTM, CDR2 ANQGSEA. The length of the CDR3 is 13 residues. In DNA form, the CDR3 reads TGCAGCGTTCCCGCCCAGGGGGTGAATGGCTACACCTTC. It codes for CSVPAQGVNGYTF.

This clonotype is classed as medium-sized. This beta chain is an off-target read within a library intended for alpha chains, so its frequency means little. The genes are TRBV2 and TRBJ2-1; TRBD2 agrees at 8 bases. Germline V gene lookup returns CDR1 SNHLY and CDR2 FYNNEI. The CDR3 is 17 residues long. V shed 6 bases, J shed 3 bases, and the junction held 13 bases outside the gene matches. CDR3 bases: TGTGCCAGCAGGGGGTCTGGGACTAGGGTTTTCTACAATGAGCAGTTCTTC. Translated: CASRGSGTRVFYNEQFF.

This clonotype was seen repeatedly, ten times or more. The library was prepared for alpha chains; this beta chain is a stray read, so its frequency means little. The chain couples TRBV12-3 or TRBV12-4 to TRBJ2-2; D ambiguous. The CDR3 covers 13 residues. Trimming pared 5 bases from V and 8 bases from J, leaving 12 bases between. The CDR3 protein is CASSTYGRGELFF. The CDR3 DNA reads as TGTGCCAGCAGTACATACGGCCGGGGGGAGCTGTTTTTT.

In its sample, this clonotype is medium-sized. This beta chain was picked up by a library intended for alpha chains and is off target, so its count carries little meaning. The rearrangement joins TRBV29-1 to TRBJ2-6; 7 bases align to TRBD1. V dropped 4 bases and J dropped 0; count of bases not matched to a gene: 9. CDR3 length equals 17 residues. CDR1 and CDR2 (germline): SQVTM, ANQGSEA. CDR3 sequence reads: CSVGTGLTLSGANVLTF. For the CDR3, the DNA is TGCAGCGTTGGGACAGGATTGACACTCTCTGGGGCCAACGTCCTGACTTTC.

This clonotype was observed a few times. The junction differs from germline at one of its ends, possibly a read error. Because the library targeted alpha chains, this beta chain is an off-target read whose size means little. The chain uses TRBV12-3 or TRBV12-4 and TRBJ2-7, with D possibly TRBD2 on 5 matching bases. The length of the CDR3 is 13 residues. CDR3 DNA: TGTGCCAGCAGTCTAGCTGCCCCCTACGAGCAGTACTTC. This translates into CASSLAAPYEQYF.

By share of the sample, this clonotype is medium-sized (0.01 to 0.1%). With the library built for alpha chains, this beta chain is off target and its frequency is not meaningful. This chain joins TRBV5-1 and TRBJ2-2, with 7 bases that match TRBD1. The CDR3 runs 12 residues. V shed 5 bases, J shed 5 bases, and the junction held 0 bases outside the gene matches. Germline assignment: CDR1 SGHRS and CDR2 YFSETQ. CDR3 in DNA: TGCGCCAGCAGGGGACAGACCGGGGAGCTGTTTTTT. Its protein product is CASRGQTGELFF.

This clonotype is medium-sized within its sample. Since the library was made to target alpha chains, this beta chain is a stray read and its abundance is not meaningful. This sequence joins TRBV18 and TRBJ2-3; D call uncertain. V lost 2 bases and J lost 4, with 4 bases in between. Per the germline V gene, CDR1 is KGHSH and CDR2 is LQKENI. CDR3 length: 12 residues. DNA of the CDR3: TGTGCCAGCTCACCAATCCCAGATACGCAGTATTTT. Protein product: CASSPIPDTQYF.

There are many counts of this clonotype. Because the library targeted alpha chains, this beta chain is an off-target read whose size means little. The chain is built from TRBV9 and TRBJ2-3; D unclear. V was clipped by 3 bases and J by 0 bases, with 11 bases between them. The CDR3 is 15 residues long. Germline CDR1 and CDR2: SGDLS and YYNGEE. DNA for the CDR3: TGTGCCAGCAGCGGAGTGATGGCCAGCACAGATACGCAGTATTTT. It codes for CASSGVMASTDTQYF. Complete variable domain (other parts from reference TRBV9 and TRBJ2-3): DSGVTQTPKHLITATGQRVTLRCSPRSGDLSVYWYQQSLDQGLQFLIQYYNGEERAKGNILERFSAQQFPDLHSELNLSSLELGDSALYFCASSGVMASTDTQYFGPGTRLTVL.